The 20 T cell receptor beta chains reported below all come from one sample, sequenced in a study of T cells after yellow fever vaccination. Each CDR3 protein gets one entry after TCRdb re-called the 5' RACE reads with MiXCR. Here the sample spans roughly 310,000 distinct CDR3 sequences, roughly 8.7% being singletons. The material sequenced was PBMCs, taken on the day of the first yellow fever vaccination. The source is a man between 18 and 29 years old who received the YFV17D yellow fever vaccine.

J is TRBJ2-7 and V is TRBV12-3 or TRBV12-4, with a possible D match to TRBD2 (5 bases). Trimming left V 6 bases short and J 0 bases short, with 12 bases between. The CDR3 sequence is 14 residues long. The CDR3 reads CASSSDLSSYEQYF. The CDR3 coding sequence is TGTGCCAGCAGCTCGGACTTGAGCTCCTACGAGCAGTACTTC.

This clonotype was counted ten times or more. CDR3 in DNA: TGTGCCAGCAGCTCCCCCGGGACAGGGACCACCGGGGAGCTGTTTTTT. Translated, it gives CASSSPGTGTTGELFF. The chain is built from TRBV5-4 and TRBJ2-2; 9 bases line up with TRBD1. This CDR3 is built from 16 residues. The V gene's germline CDR1 is SGHNT and CDR2 YYREEE (reference sequence). J lost 4 bases, V lost 3 bases, and 7 bases had no gene match.

There are a few counts of this clonotype. The J gene is TRBJ2-2, the V gene TRBV12-3 or TRBV12-4; maybe TRBD2 (5 bases). The ends were cut back, 7 bases at V and 6 bases at J, with 9 bases in the middle. CDR3 length: 12 amino acids. CDR3 loop: CASKTGAGELFF. CDR3 DNA: TGTGCCAGCAAAACCGGGGCCGGGGAGCTGTTTTTT.

There are a few counts of this clonotype. The CDR3 sequence is CASSPRGLSSEQFF. The CDR3 DNA reads TGCGCCAGCAGCCCGAGGGGCCTTTCGAGTGAGCAGTTCTTC. V gene TRBV4-1 combines with J gene TRBJ2-1, with D perhaps given as TRBD1 or TRBD2 (5 bases each). The CDR3 runs 14 residues. V was trimmed by 4 bases and J by 9 bases, leaving 16 bases between them. The germline CDR1 and CDR2 sequences are MGHRA and YSYEKL.

This clonotype was seen a handful of times. This rearrangement joins TRBV18 to TRBJ2-7; TRBD2 is a possible D gene (5 bases). Trimming removed 0 bases at V and 3 bases at J, with 9 bases between. There are 14 residues in the CDR3. Germline CDR1 reads KGHSH; CDR2 reads LQKENI. The CDR3 loop reads CASSPPTGNYEQYF. The CDR3 coding sequence is TGTGCCAGCTCACCACCAACGGGGAACTACGAGCAGTACTTC.

This clonotype was counted only a few times. The chain has TRBV6-1 and TRBJ2-1, with a possible D match to TRBD2 (5 bases). Germline V gene data show CDR1 as MNHNS and CDR2 as SASEGT. The CDR3 runs to 15 residues. V was trimmed by 5 bases and J by 4 bases, leaving 15 bases between them. CDR3 in DNA: TGTGCCAGCAGTACGGGGTTTACCATTTACAATGAGCAGTTCTTC. It encodes CASSTGFTIYNEQFF.

The chain uses TRBV7-2 and TRBJ1-2; D possibly corresponds to TRBD1 (5 bases). V dropped 0 bases and J dropped 3 bases, with 11 bases sitting between them. The germline V gene encodes CDR1 SGHTA and CDR2 FQGNSA. The CDR3 has 15 amino acids. In nucleotides, the CDR3 is TGTGCCAGCAGCTTAGCGGTAGTACAGGACTATGGCTACACCTTC. Its protein is CASSLAVVQDYGYTF.

This clonotype has just a few counts. V usage is TRBV4-1 and J usage is TRBJ1-4; TRBD1 matches at 8 bases. In germline, CDR1 is MGHRA, CDR2 YSYEKL. V lost 4 bases to trimming and J lost 3 bases; unmatched junction nucleotides: 10. The CDR3 extends over 17 amino acids. CDR3 nucleotides: TGCGCCAGCAGCCCCGGACAGGGAGCGGGTGCTAATGAAAAACTGTTTTTT. This translates into CASSPGQGAGANEKLFF.

The chain recombines TRBV11-2 with TRBJ1-2, with 8 bases matching TRBD1. CDR3 length equals 15 residues. V gave up 2 bases and J gave up 1 base; unmatched junction bases: 3. The germline gives CDR1 SGHAT, CDR2 FQNNGV. The CDR3 nucleotides read TGTGCCAGCAGCTTAATCAGGGGGCGTAACTATGGCTACACCTTC. Amino acid sequence: CASSLIRGRNYGYTF. Full variable domain (missing parts from reference TRBV11-2 and TRBJ1-2): EAGVAQSPRYKIIEKRQSVAFWCNPISGHATLYWYQQILGQGPKLLIQFQNNGVVDDSQLPKDRFSAERLKGVDSTLKIQPAKLEDSAVYLCASSLIRGRNYGYTFGSGTRLTVV.

The CDR3 nucleotides read TGTGCCAGCAGCCCGGGGACCGGGAGGCTCGCTTTCTTT. Protein: CASSPGTGRLAFF. The genes are TRBV3-1 and TRBJ1-1, with TRBD1 as a possible D gene (5 bases). Between the trimmed V and J ends, which lost 4 bases and 11 bases, there was a span of 17 bases. Germline V lookup: CDR1 LGHDT, CDR2 YNNKEL (reference sequence). The CDR3 has 13 residues.

In this sample, this clonotype turned up a few times. V usage is TRBV7-6 and J usage is TRBJ1-1; 10 bases are a match to TRBD1. The CDR3 has 18 residues. The V gene's germline CDR1 is SGHVS and CDR2 FNYEAQ. Trimming took 3 bases from V and 0 from J; bases not matched to a gene: 10. The CDR3 sequence: CASSLGQGPRRLNTEAFF. The CDR3 region has the DNA TGTGCCAGCAGCTTGGGACAGGGGCCGAGAAGATTGAACACTGAAGCTTTCTTT.

This clonotype was seen only a few times. The V and J genes are TRBV11-2 and TRBJ2-7; D is possibly TRBD1 (5 bases). This CDR3 is 16 amino acids long. Germline loops: CDR1 SGHAT, CDR2 FQNNGV. V gave up 4 bases and J gave up 2 bases, with 18 bases separating them. The CDR3 DNA sequence: TGTGCCAGCAGCTGGGGCTCCAGCCTCGAAGCCTACGAGCAGTACTTC. Amino acids: CASSWGSSLEAYEQYF.

This clonotype was seen ten or more times. V usage is TRBV5-1 and J usage is TRBJ1-1; unclear D gene. CDR1 and CDR2 from the germline V gene are SGHRS and YFSETQ. CDR3 length: 14 amino acids. Trimming took off 5 bases at V and 1 base at J, with 12 bases between the two ends. The CDR3 is CASRTQAGNTEAFF. The CDR3, as DNA: TGCGCCAGCAGGACCCAAGCGGGGAACACTGAAGCTTTCTTT. Filled out from reference TRBV5-1 and TRBJ1-1, the complete variable domain reads KAGVTQTPRYLIKTRGQQVTLSCSPISGHRSVSWYQQTPGQGLQFLFEYFSETQRNKGNFPGRFSGRQFSNSRSEMNVSTLELGDSALYLCASRTQAGNTEAFFGQGTRLTVV.

The chain joins TRBV12-3 or TRBV12-4 to TRBJ1-1, with 7 positions matching TRBD1. This CDR3 is 13 amino acids long. V dropped 6 bases and J dropped 4; count of bases not matched to a gene: 5. The DNA of the CDR3 is TGTGCCAGCAGGCCCGGGACAGTCACTGAAGCTTTCTTT. It specifies CASRPGTVTEAFF.

V gene TRBV25-1 combines with J gene TRBJ1-1; 8 bases match TRBD1. Looked up from germline, CDR1 is MGHDK and CDR2 is SYGVNS. CDR3 length: 14 amino acids. With 3 bases clipped from V and 6 bases from J, the junction kept 6 bases outside the gene matches. Here the CDR3 DNA reads TGTGCCAGCAGTGAGGACAGGGTAGAAGCTGAAGCTTTCTTT. Protein product: CASSEDRVEAEAFF.

The genes are TRBV4-3 and TRBJ1-2; D ambiguous. The V gene's germline CDR1 is LGHNA and CDR2 YSLEER. The CDR3 has 15 amino acids. Trimming removed 0 bases at V and 6 bases at J, with 14 bases between. The CDR3, as DNA: TGCGCCAGCAGCCAAGATCGGCGTACTGGTAATGGCTACACCTTC. It specifies CASSQDRRTGNGYTF.

This chain connects TRBV12-3 or TRBV12-4 to TRBJ1-2, with a tentative D call TRBD1 (5 bases). The CDR3 has 13 amino acids. V gave up 3 bases and J gave up 7 bases, with 12 bases separating them. CDR3 nucleotides: TGTGCCAGCAGTTTCGGGACGGCAGGTGGCTACACCTTC. Translation: CASSFGTAGGYTF.

This clonotype was recorded many times. V is TRBV5-1 and J is TRBJ2-3, with D perhaps being TRBD1 or TRBD2 (5 bases each). Trimming pared 4 bases from V and 0 bases from J, leaving 15 bases between. Germline V gene sequence: CDR1 SGHRS, CDR2 YFSETQ. This CDR3 is 16 amino acids long. CDR3 sequence reads: CASSAGTDSSTDTQYF. As DNA, the CDR3 is TGCGCCAGCAGCGCCGGGACGGATAGCAGCACAGATACGCAGTATTTT.

Many counts were recorded for this clonotype. This chain joins TRBV7-9 and TRBJ2-5; no clear D gene. Germline V gene lookup returns CDR1 SEHNR and CDR2 FQNEAQ (reference sequence). Trimming pared 6 bases from V and 5 bases from J, leaving 4 bases between. CDR3 length: 10 amino acids. CDR3 sequence reads: CASSLETQYF. The CDR3 DNA is TGTGCCAGCAGTCTGGAGACCCAGTACTTC. Drawing the rest from reference TRBV7-9 and TRBJ2-5, the complete variable domain is DTGVSQNPRHKITKRGQNVTFRCDPISEHNRLYWYRQTLGQGPEFLTYFQNEAQLEKSRLLSDRFSAERPKGSFSTLEIQRTEQGDSAMYLCASSLETQYFGPGTRLLVL.

This clonotype was detected many times. The chain has TRBV7-9 and TRBJ2-5; 10 bases line up with TRBD2. CDR3 length: 15 amino acids. J was trimmed by 3 bases and V by 4 bases; bases with no gene match: 5. Germline V gene data show CDR1 as SEHNR and CDR2 as FQNEAQ (reference sequence). The CDR3 reads CASSSWTSGEETQYF. CDR3 in DNA: TGTGCCAGCAGCTCCTGGACTAGCGGAGAAGAGACCCAGTACTTC. The full variable domain, in which reference TRBV7-9 and TRBJ2-5 provide the parts outside the CDR3, is DTGVSQNPRHKITKRGQNVTFRCDPISEHNRLYWYRQTLGQGPEFLTYFQNEAQLEKSRLLSDRFSAERPKGSFSTLEIQRTEQGDSAMYLCASSSWTSGEETQYFGPGTRLLVL.